The rows below give T cell receptor beta chains drawn from one sample of a study of TIL therapy for anti-PD-1-resistant metastatic lung cancer. Assay used: immunoSEQ multiplex PCR; TCRdb lists only in-frame clones, some missing. The sample includes 15,000 to 20,000 clones, about four fifths seen only once; the top ten take around 2.2%. The sequenced sample was blood, obtained at baseline. These receptors originate from a person aged 25-80 years with non-small cell lung cancer. Each CDR3 is given with its conserved first and last residue. The D gene is left open where the match is weak. A row's size may be missing; if present it is once, few, many or a size class.

V gene	clone size	J gene	CDR3 length	D gene	CDR3 protein	CDR3 DNA
TRBV7-8	NA	TRBJ1-3	16	TRBD1	CASSRTGGNSGNAIYF	TGTGCCAGCAGTCGGACAGGGGGGAACTCTGGAAACGCCATATATTTT
TRBV5-1	NA	TRBJ1-4	15	NA	CASSLSRANNEKLFF	TGCGCCAGCAGCTTGAGCAGGGCAAATAATGAAAAACTGTTTTTT
TRBV15	once	TRBJ1-4	15	TRBD1	CATTLNRGPNEKLFF	TGTGCCACCACGTTGAACAGGGGACCTAATGAAAAACTGTTTTTT
TRBV4-3	NA	TRBJ2-7	16	NA	CASSQEVRAPTYEQYF	TGCGCCAGCAGCCAAGAGGTGCGGGCGCCAACCTACGAGCAGTACTTC
TRBV6-5	NA	TRBJ2-5	15	TRBD2	CASRGLSGGQETQYF	TGTGCCAGCCGGGGGCTATCGGGGGGGCAAGAGACCCAGTACTTC
TRBV5-3	once	TRBJ1-1	14	NA	CASSLLGTDTEAFF	TGTGCCAGCAGCCTACTGGGGACCGACACTGAAGCTTTCTTT
TRBV6-5	NA	TRBJ2-3	13	NA	CASSIVNHDTQYF	TGTGCCAGCAGTATCGTAAACCACGATACGCAGTATTTT
TRBV28	NA	TRBJ2-7	12	NA	CASSGDRYEQYF	TGTGCCAGCAGTGGCGACAGGTACGAGCAGTACTTC
TRBV6-6	once	TRBJ1-1	15	TRBD1	CASSYSRGLGTEAFF	TGTGCCAGCAGTTACTCCAGGGGGCTTGGGACTGAAGCTTTCTTT
TRBV30	NA	TRBJ1-5	15	NA	CAWSDPTGRGQPQHF	TGTGCCTGGAGTGACCCTACAGGGAGAGGTCAGCCCCAGCATTTT
TRBV19	few	TRBJ1-5	15	TRBD1	CASSIGDRASQPQHF	TGTGCCAGTAGTATAGGGGACAGGGCTAGTCAGCCCCAGCATTTT
TRBV5-5	NA	TRBJ2-5	15	NA	CASSLAVGYQETQYF	TGTGCCAGCAGCTTGGCGGTAGGATATCAAGAGACCCAGTACTTC
TRBV2	NA	TRBJ2-2	15	TRBD1	CASSDRDRGAGELFF	TGTGCCAGCAGTGACCGGGACAGGGGCGCCGGGGAGCTGTTTTTT
TRBV5-6	NA	TRBJ1-1	16	NA	CASSFWLQGMNTEAFF	TGTGCCAGCAGCTTCTGGTTGCAGGGGATGAACACTGAAGCTTTCTTT
TRBV5-1	few	TRBJ2-7	16	TRBD2	CASSSARLAGPEEQYF	TGCGCCAGCAGCTCCGCCCGTCTAGCGGGGCCAGAAGAGCAGTACTTC
TRBV14	NA	TRBJ1-2	14	TRBD1	CASSWGQNTYGYTF	TGTGCCAGCAGCTGGGGACAGAACACTTATGGCTACACCTTC
TRBV19	NA	TRBJ2-2	15	TRBD2	CASSSLADNTGELFF	TGTGCCAGTAGCTCGCTAGCGGACAACACCGGGGAGCTGTTTTTT